A single sample is the source of the 6 T cell receptor beta chains below, sequenced in a study of blood T cell repertoires in COVID-19. The protocol was immunoSEQ multiplex PCR, while the TCRdb copy is restricted to in-frame clones and leaves out a portion. The sample holds around 220,000 clones, 80% to 90% seen once. Sequenced sample: peripheral blood. The origin of the receptors is a woman between 50 and 59 years old with acute or convalescent COVID-19.

The chain links TRBV27 to TRBJ1-6; 7 bases are shared with TRBD1. There are 15 residues in the CDR3. V shed 4 bases and J 9 bases; nucleotides not matched to a gene: 9. In germline, CDR1 is MNHEY, CDR2 SMNVEV (reference sequence). CDR3 nucleotide sequence: TGTGCCAGCAGTTCCCTTGACAGGGAGACTTCACCCCTCCACTTT. Translating gives CASSSLDRETSPLHF.

This rearrangement joins TRBV11-2 to TRBJ1-2, with D perhaps TRBD1 (6 bases). The V end was cut by 2 bases, the J end by 5 bases, with 12 bases between. Germline CDR1 and CDR2: SGHAT and FQNNGV. CDR3 length: 14 amino acids. Written as DNA, the CDR3 is TGTGCCAGCAGCTTAAGTGGGACACAATATGGCTACACCTTC. Its protein is CASSLSGTQYGYTF.

CDR3 sequence: CASSQRTGAVYNEQFF. In nucleotides, the CDR3 is TGTGCCAGCAGCCAACGGACAGGGGCGGTCTACAATGAGCAGTTCTTC. This chain connects TRBV3-1 (or the pseudogene TRBV3-2) to TRBJ2-1, with 9 bases that match TRBD1. CDR1 is LGHDT, CDR2 YNNKEL, per germline (reference sequence). CDR3 length: 16 residues. Trimming removed 2 bases from V and 3 bases from J; junction bases left unmatched: 5.

The rearrangement links TRBV30 to TRBJ1-2; D might be TRBD1 (6 bases). Germline V gene lookup returns CDR1 GTSNPN and CDR2 SVGIG (reference sequence). Trimming stripped 6 bases from V and 2 bases from J, with 13 bases between. CDR3 size: 13 residues. CDR3 amino acids: CACLKGTNYGYTF. The CDR3 DNA reads as TGTGCCTGCCTTAAGGGGACAAACTATGGCTACACCTTC.

The chain employs TRBV4-3 and TRBJ2-2; TRBD2 matches at 8 bases. Germline CDR1 reads LGHNA; CDR2 reads YSLEER. V lost 0 bases and J lost 4; bases outside the gene matches: 7. This CDR3 region has 17 residues. CDR3 nucleotides: TGCGCCAGCAGCCAAGATGGGGGACTAGTGGCCACCGGGGAGCTGTTTTTT. Protein product: CASSQDGGLVATGELFF.

This chain joins TRBV6-5 and TRBJ2-7; 10 bases match TRBD2. The CDR3 has 15 residues. The V segment lost 3 bases and the J segment 3 bases; nucleotides outside the gene matches: 5. CDR1 is MNHEY, CDR2 SVGAGI, per germline. CDR3 sequence (DNA): TGTGCCAGCAGTTATAAGGCTAGCGGGAGCTACGAGCAGTACTTC. This codes for CASSYKASGSYEQYF.